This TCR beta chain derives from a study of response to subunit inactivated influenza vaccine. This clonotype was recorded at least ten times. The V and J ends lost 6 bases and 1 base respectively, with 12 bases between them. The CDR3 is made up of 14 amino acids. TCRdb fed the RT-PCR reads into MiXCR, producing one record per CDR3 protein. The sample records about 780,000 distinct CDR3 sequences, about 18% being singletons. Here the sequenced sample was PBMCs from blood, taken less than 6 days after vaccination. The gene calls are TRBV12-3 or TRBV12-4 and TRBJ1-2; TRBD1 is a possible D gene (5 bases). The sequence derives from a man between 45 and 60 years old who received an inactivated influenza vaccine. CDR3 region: CASSPGPSNYGYTF. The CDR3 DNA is TGTGCCAGCAGCCCGGGACCGAGTAACTATGGCTACACCTTC.